The present T cell receptor (beta chain) was sequenced within a study of control samples from healthy donors and cancer patients. The germline V and J ends were trimmed by 5 bases and 4 bases, with 14 bases remaining between them. The CDR3 runs 14 residues. CDR1 and CDR2 from the germline V gene are SEHNR and FQNEAQ (reference sequence). Generated by immunoSEQ multiplex PCR, the TCRdb table keeps only in-frame clones and is missing some. The table has around 110,000 clones, roughly 91% seen once. The rearrangement joins TRBV7-9 to TRBJ1-1; unclear D gene. The specimen was blood. The sequence derives from a woman aged 65 to 85 in good health. Here the CDR3 reads CASSPTHLVTEAFF. CDR3 DNA: TGTGCCAGCAGCCCTACCCACCTGGTCACTGAAGCTTTCTTT.